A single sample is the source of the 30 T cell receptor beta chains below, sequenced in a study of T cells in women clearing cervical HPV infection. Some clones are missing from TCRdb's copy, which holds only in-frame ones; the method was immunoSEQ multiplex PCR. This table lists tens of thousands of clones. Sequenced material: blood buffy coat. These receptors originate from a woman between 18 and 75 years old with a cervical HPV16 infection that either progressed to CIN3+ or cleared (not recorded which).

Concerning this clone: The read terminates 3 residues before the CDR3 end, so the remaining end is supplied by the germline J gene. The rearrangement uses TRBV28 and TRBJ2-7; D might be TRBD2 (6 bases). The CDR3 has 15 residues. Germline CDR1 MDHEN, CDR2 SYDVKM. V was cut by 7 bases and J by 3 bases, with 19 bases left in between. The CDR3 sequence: CASTPGGAYYYEQYF. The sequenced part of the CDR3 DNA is TGTGCCAGCACCCCTGGAGGGGCATATTACTACGAG.

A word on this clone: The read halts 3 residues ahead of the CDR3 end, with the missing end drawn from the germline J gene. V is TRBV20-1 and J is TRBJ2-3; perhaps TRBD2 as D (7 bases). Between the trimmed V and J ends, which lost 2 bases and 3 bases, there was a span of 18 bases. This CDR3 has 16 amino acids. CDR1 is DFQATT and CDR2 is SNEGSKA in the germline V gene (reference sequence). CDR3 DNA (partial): TGCAGTGCTAGACCCTCGGGTGGGGGGGCTACAGATACG. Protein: CSARPSGGGATDT. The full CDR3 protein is CSARPSGGGATDTQYF.

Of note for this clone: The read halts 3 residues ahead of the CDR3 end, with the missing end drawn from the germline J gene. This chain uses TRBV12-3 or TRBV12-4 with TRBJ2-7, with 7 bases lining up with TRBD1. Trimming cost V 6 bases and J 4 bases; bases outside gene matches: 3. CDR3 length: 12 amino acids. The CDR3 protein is CASSRDSYEQYF. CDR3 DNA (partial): TGTGCCAGCAGCAGGGACAGTTACGAG.

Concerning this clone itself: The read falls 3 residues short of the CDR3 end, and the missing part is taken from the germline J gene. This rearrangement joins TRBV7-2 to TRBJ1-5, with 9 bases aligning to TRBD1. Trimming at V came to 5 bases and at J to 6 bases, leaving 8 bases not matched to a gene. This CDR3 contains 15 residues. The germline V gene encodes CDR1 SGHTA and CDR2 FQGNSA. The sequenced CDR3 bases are TGTGCCAGCAGCACAAGAACAGGGGGCAGTCAGCCC. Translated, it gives CASSTRTGGSQP. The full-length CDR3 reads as CASSTRTGGSQPQHF.

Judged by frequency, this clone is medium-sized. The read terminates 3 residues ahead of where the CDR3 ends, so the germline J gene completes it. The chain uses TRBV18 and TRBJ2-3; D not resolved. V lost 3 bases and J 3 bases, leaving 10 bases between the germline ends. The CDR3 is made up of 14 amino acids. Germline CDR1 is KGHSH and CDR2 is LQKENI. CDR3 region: CASSPPSLTDTQYF. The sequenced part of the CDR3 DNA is TGTGCCAGCTCACCCCCCTCTCTGACAGATACG.

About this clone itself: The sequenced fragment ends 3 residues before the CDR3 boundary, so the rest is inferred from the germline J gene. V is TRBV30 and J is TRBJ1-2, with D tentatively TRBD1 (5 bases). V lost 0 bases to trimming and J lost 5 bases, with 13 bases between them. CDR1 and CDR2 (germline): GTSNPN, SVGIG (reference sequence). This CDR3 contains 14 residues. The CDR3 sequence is CAWSVGEKGYGYTF. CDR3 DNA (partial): TGTGCCTGGAGTGTAGGAGAGAAGGGGTATGGC.

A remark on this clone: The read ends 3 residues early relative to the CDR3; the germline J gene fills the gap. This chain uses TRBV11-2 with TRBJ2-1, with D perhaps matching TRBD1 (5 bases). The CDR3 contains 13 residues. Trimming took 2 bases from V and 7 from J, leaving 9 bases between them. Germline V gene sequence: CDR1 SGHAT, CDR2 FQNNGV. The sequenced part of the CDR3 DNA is TGTGCCAGCAGCTTAATGACAGCTAATGAG. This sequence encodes CASSLMTANE. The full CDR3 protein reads CASSLMTANEQFF.

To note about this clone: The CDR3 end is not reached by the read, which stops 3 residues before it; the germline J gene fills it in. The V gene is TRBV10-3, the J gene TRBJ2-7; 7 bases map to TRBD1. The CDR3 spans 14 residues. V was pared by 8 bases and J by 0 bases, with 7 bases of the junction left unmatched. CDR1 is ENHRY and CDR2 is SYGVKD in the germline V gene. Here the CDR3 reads CAIGSGGPSYEQYF. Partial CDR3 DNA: TGTGCCATCGGCTCAGGGGGTCCCTCCTACGAG.

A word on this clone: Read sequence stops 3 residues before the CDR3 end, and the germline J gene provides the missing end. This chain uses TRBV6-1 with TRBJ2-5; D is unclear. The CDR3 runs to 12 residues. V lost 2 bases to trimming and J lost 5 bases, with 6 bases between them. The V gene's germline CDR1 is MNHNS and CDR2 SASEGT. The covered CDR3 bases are TGTGCCAGCAGTGAATATCTGGAGACC. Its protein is CASSEYLET. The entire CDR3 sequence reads CASSEYLETQYF.

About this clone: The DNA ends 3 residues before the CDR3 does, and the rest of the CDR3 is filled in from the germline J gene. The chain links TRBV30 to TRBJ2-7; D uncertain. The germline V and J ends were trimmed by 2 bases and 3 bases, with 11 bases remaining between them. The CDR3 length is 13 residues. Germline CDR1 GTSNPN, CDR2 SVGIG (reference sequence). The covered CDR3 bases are TGTGCCTGGAGTTTTGGGCTTAACTACGAG. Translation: CAWSFGLNYE. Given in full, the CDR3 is CAWSFGLNYEQYF.

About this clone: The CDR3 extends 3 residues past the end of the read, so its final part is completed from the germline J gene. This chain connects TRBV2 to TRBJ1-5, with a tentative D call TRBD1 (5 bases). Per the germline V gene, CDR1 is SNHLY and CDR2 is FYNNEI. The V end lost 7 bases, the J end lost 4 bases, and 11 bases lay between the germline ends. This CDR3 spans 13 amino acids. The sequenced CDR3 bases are TGTGCCAGCACGGGACTGGTAAATCAGCCC. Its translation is CASTGLVNQP. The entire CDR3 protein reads CASTGLVNQPQHF.

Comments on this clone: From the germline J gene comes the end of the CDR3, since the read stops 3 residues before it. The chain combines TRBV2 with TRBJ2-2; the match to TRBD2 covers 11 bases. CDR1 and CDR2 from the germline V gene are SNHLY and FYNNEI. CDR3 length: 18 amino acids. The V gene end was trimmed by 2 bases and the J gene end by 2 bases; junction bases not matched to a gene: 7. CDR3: CASSEPTSGSPNTGELFF. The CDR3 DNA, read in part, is TGTGCCAGCAGTGAACCAACTAGCGGGAGCCCTAACACCGGGGAG.

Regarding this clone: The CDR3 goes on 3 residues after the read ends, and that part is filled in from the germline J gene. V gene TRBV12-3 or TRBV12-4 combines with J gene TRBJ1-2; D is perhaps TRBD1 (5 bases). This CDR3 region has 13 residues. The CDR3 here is CASSSGQLGGYTF. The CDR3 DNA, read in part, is TGTGCCAGCAGTTCTGGACAACTTGGGGGC.

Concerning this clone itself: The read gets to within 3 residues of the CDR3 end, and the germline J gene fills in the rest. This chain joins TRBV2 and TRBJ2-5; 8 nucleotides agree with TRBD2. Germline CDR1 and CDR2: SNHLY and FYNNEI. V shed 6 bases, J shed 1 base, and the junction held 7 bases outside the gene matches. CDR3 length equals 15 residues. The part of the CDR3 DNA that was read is TGTGCCAGCAGAGAACGTACTAGCGGCCAAGAGACC. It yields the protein CASRERTSGQET. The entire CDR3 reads CASRERTSGQETQYF.

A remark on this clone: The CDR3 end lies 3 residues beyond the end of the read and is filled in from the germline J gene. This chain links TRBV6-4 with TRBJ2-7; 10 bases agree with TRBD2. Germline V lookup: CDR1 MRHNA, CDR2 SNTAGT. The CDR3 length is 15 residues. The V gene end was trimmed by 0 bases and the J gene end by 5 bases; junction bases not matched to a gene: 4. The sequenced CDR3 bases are TGTGCCAGCAGTGACTCGGCTAGCGGGAGCAACGAG. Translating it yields CASSDSASGSNE. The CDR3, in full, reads CASSDSASGSNEQYF.

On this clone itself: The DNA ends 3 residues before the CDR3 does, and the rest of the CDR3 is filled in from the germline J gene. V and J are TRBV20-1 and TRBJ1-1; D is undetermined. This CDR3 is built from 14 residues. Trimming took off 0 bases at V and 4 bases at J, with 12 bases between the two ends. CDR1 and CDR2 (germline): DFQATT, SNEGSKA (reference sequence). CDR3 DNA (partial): TGCAGTGCTAGAGACAACTTGGGCACCACTGAA. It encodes CSARDNLGTTE. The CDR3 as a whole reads CSARDNLGTTEAFF.

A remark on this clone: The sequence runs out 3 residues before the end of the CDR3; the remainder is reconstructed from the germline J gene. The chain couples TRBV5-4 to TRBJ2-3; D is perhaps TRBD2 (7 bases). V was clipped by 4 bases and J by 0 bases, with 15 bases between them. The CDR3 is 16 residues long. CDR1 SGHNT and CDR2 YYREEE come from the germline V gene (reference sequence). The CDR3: CASSTKGGGSTDTQYF. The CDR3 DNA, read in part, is TGTGCCAGCAGCACGAAAGGGGGGGGAAGCACAGATACG.

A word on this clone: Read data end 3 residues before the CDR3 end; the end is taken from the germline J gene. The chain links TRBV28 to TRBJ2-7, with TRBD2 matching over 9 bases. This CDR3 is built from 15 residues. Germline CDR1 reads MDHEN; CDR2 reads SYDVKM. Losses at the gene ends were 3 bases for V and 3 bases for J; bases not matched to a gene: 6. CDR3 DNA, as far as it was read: TGTGCCAGCAGTTTTTTGGTTAGCGGGGGCTACGAG. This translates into CASSFLVSGGYE. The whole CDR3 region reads CASSFLVSGGYEQYF.

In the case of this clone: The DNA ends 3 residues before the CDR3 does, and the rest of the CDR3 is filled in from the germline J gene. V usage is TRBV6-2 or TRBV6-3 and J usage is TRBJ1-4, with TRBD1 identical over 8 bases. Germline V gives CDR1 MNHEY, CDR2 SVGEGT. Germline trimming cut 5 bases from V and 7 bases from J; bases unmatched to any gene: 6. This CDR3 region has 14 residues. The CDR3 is CASSPTGVGEKLFF. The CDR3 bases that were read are TGTGCCAGCAGTCCGACAGGGGTCGGTGAAAAA.

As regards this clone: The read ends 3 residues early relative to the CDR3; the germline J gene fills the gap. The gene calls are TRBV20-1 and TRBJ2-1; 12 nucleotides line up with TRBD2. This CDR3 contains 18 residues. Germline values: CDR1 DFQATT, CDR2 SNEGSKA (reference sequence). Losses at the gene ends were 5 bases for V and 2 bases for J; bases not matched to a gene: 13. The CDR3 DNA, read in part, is TGCAGTGCTTATAAGTCGACTAGCGGGAGTCTTACCTACAATGAG. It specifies CSAYKSTSGSLTYNE. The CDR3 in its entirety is CSAYKSTSGSLTYNEQFF.

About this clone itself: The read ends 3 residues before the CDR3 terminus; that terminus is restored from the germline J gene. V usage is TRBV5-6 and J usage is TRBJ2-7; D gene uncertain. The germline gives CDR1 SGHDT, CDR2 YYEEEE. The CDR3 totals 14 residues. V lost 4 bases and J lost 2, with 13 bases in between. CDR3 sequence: CASSPLRGAYEQYF. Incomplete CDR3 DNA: TGTGCCAGCAGCCCCCTTCGCGGTGCCTACGAG.

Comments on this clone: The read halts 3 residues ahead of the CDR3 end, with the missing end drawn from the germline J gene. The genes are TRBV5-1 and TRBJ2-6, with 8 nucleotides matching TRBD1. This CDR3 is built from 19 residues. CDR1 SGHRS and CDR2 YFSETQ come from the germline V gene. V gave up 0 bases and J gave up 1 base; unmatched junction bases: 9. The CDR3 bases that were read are TGCGCCAGCAGCTTGGGGGACAGGAGGCCCCAGTCTGGGGCCAACGTC. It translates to CASSLGDRRPQSGANV. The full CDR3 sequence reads CASSLGDRRPQSGANVLTF.

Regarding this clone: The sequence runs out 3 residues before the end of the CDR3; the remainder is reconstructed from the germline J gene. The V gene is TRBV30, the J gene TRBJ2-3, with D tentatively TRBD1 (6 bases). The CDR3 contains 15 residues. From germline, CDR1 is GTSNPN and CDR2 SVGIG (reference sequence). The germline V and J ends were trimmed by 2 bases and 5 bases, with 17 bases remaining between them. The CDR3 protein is CAWSRRGGGRDTQYF. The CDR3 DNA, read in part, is TGTGCCTGGAGTCGACGTGGGGGCGGTAGAGATACG.

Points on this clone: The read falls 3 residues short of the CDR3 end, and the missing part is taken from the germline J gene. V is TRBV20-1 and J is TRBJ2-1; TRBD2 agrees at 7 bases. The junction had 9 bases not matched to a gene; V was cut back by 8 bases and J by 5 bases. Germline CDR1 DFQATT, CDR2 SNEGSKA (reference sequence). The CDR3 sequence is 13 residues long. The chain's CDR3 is CSSGARANNEQFF. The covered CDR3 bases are TGCAGTAGCGGGGCACGCGCCAACAATGAG.

The CDR3 protein is CARKVTGGQGSPEAFF. The CDR3 bases that were read are TGCGCCAGAAAGGTAACTGGGGGACAGGGAAGCCCTGAA. The chain uses TRBV5-1 and TRBJ1-1, with TRBD1 matching over 9 bases. The read terminates 3 residues before the CDR3 end, so the remaining end is supplied by the germline J gene. CDR1 is SGHRS and CDR2 is YFSETQ in the germline V gene. J gave up 6 bases and V 8 bases, and 17 bases lay outside the gene matches. The length of the CDR3 is 16 residues.

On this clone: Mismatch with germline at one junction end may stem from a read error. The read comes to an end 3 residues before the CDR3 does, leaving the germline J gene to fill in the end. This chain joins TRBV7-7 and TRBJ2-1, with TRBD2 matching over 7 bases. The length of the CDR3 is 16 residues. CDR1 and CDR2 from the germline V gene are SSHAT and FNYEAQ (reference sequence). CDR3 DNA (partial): TGTGCTAGCAGCCTCCGGGTGGCTAGCGGATACAATGAG. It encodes CASSLRVASGYNE. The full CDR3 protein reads CASSLRVASGYNEQFF. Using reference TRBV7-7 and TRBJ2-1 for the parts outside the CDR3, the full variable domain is GAGVSQSPRYKVTKRGQDVTLRCDPISSHATLYWYQQALGQGPEFLTYFNYEAQPDKSGLPSDRFSAERPEGSISTLTIQRTEQRDSAMYRCASSLRVASGYNEQFFGPGTRLTVL.

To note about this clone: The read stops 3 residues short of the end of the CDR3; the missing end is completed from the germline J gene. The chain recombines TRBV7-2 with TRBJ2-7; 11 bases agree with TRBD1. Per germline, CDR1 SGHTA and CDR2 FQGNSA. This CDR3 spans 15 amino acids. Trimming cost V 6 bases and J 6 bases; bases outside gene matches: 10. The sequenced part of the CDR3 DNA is TGTGCCAGCAGGTTCACGGGACAGGGGGGAAGCGAG. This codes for CASRFTGQGGSE. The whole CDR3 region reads CASRFTGQGGSEQYF.

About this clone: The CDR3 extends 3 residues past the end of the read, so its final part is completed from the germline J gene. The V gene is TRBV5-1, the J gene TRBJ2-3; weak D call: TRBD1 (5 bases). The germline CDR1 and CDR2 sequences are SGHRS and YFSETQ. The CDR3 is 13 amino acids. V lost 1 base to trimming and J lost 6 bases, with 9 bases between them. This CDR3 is CASSLQQADTQYF. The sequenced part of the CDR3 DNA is TGCGCCAGCAGCTTGCAACAGGCGGATACG.

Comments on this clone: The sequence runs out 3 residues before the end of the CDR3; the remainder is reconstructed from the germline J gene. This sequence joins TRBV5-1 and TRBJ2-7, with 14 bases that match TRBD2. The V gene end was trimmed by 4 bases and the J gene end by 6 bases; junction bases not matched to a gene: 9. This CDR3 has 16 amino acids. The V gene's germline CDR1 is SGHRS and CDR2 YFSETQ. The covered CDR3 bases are TGCGCCAGCAGCATAACGGGACTAGCGGGAGCTGCCGAG. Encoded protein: CASSITGLAGAAE. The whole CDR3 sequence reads CASSITGLAGAAEQYF.

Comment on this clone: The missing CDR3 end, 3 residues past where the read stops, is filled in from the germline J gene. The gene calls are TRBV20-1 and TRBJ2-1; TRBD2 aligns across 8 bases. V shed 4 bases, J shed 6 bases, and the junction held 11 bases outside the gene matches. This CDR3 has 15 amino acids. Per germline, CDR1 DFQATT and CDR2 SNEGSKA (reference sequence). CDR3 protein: CSAITPGLGTNEQFF. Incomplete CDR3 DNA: TGCAGTGCTATTACTCCGGGACTAGGCACCAATGAG.